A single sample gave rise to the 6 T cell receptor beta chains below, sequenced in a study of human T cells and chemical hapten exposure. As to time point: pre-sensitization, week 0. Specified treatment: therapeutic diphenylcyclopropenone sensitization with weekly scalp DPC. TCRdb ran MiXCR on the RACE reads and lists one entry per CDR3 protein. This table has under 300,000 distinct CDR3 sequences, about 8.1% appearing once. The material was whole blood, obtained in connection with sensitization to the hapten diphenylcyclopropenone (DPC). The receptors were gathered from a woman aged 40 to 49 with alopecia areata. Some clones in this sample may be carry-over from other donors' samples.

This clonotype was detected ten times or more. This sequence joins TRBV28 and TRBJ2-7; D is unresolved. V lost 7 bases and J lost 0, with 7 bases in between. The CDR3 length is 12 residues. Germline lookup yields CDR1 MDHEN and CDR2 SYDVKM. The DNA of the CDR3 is TGTGCCAGCACCAGCTACTCCTACGAGCAGTACTTC. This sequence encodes CASTSYSYEQYF.

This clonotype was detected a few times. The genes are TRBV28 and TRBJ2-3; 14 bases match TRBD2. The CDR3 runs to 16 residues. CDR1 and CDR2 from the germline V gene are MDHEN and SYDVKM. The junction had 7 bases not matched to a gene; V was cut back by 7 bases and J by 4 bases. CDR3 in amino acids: CASMSGGLAGADTQYF. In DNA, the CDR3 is TGTGCCAGCATGAGTGGGGGACTAGCGGGAGCAGATACGCAGTATTTT. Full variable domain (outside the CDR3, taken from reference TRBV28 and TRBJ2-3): DVKVTQSSRYLVKRTGEKVFLECVQDMDHENMFWYRQDPGLGLRLIYFSYDVKMKEKGDIPEGYSVSREKKERFSLILESASTNQTSMYLCASMSGGLAGADTQYFGPGTRLTVL.

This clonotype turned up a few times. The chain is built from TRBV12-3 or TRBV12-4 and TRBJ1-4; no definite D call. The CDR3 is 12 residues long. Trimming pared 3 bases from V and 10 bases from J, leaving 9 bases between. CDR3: CASSFPLGKLFF. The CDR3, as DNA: TGTGCCAGCAGTTTCCCGTTAGGAAAACTGTTTTTT.

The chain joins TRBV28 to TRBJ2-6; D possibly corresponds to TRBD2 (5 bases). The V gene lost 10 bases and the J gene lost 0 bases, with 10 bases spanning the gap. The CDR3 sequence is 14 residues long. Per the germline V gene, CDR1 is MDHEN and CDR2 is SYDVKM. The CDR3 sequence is CATNAGSGANVLTF. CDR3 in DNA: TGTGCCACCAATGCGGGCTCTGGGGCCAACGTCCTGACTTTC. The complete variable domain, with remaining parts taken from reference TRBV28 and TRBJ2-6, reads DVKVTQSSRYLVKRTGEKVFLECVQDMDHENMFWYRQDPGLGLRLIYFSYDVKMKEKGDIPEGYSVSREKKERFSLILESASTNQTSMYLCATNAGSGANVLTFGAGSRLTVL.

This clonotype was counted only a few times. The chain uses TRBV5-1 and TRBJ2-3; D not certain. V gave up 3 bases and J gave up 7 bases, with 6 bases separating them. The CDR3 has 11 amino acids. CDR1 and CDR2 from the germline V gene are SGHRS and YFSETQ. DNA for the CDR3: TGCGCCAGCAGCTCTCTAAATACGCAGTATTTT. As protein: CASSSLNTQYF.

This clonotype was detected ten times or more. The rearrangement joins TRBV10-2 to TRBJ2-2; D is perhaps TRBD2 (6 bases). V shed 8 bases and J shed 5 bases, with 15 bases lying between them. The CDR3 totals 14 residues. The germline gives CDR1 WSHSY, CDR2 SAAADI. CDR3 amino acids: CASRFVGRTGELFF. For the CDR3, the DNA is TGCGCCAGCCGGTTCGTAGGGAGGACCGGGGAGCTGTTTTTT.